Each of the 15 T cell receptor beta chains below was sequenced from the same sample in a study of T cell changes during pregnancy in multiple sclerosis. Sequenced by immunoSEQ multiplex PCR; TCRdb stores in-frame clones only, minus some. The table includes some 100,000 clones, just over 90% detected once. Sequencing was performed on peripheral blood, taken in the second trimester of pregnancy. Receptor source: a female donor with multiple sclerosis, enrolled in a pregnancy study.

The CDR3 nucleotides are TGTGCCAGCAGCTTAGTGTCAGGGGCATACACTGAAGCTTTCTTT. It translates to CASSLVSGAYTEAFF. The chain joins TRBV7-9 to TRBJ1-1; possible D gene TRBD1, 6 bases. The germline V and J ends were trimmed by 1 base and 3 bases, with 12 bases remaining between them. Germline loops: CDR1 SEHNR, CDR2 FQNEAQ (reference sequence). This CDR3 is 15 amino acids long.

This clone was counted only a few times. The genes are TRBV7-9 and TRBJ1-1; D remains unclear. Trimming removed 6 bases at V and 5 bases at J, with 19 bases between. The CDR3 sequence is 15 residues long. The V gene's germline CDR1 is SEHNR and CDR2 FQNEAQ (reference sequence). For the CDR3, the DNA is TGTGCCAGCAGGGGTCCAGCGACGGGGTTTACTGAAGCTTTCTTT. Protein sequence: CASRGPATGFTEAFF.

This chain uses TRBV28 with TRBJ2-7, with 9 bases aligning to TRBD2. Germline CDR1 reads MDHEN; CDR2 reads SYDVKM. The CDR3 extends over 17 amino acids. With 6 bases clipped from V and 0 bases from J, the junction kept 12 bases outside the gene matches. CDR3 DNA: TGTGCCAGCAGGGGATACAGCGGGAGGCTAAGCTCCTACGAGCAGTACTTC. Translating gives CASRGYSGRLSSYEQYF.

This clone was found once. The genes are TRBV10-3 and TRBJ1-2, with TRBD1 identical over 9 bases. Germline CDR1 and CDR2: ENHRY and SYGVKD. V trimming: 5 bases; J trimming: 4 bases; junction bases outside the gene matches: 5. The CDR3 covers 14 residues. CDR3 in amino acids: CAISLLGQGYGYTF. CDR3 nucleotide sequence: TGTGCCATCAGTTTACTGGGACAGGGCTATGGCTACACCTTC.

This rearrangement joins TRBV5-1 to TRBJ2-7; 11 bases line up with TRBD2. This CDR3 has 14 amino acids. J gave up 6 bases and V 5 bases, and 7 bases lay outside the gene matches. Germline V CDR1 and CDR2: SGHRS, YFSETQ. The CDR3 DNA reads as TGCGCCAGCAGTTTAGCGGGAGGGTCTCGCGAGCAGTACTTC. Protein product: CASSLAGGSREQYF.

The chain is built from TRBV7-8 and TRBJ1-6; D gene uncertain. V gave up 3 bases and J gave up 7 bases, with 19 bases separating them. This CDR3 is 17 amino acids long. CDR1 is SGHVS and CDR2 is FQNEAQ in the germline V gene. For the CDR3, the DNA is TGTGCCAGCAGCTTTTCTCCGAGGGCCATTTTCAATTCACCCCTCCACTTT. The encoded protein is CASSFSPRAIFNSPLHF. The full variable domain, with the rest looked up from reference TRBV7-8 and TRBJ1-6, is GAGVSQSPRYKVAKRGQDVALRCDPISGHVSLFWYQQALGQGPEFLTYFQNEAQLDKSGLPSDRFFAERPEGSVSTLKIQRTQQEDSAVYLCASSFSPRAIFNSPLHFGNGTRLTVT.

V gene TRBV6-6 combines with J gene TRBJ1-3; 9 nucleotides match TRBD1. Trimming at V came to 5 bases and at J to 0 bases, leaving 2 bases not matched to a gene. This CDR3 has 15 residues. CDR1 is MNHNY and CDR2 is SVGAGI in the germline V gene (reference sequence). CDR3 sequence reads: CASSPQGASGNTIYF. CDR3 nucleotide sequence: TGTGCCAGCAGTCCACAGGGGGCCTCTGGAAACACCATATATTTT.

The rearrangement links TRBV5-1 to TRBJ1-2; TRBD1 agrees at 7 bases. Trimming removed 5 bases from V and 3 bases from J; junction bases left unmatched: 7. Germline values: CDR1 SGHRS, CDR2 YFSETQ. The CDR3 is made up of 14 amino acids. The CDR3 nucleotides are TGCGCCAGCAGACAGGGGCCGATGGACTATGGCTACACCTTC. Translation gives CASRQGPMDYGYTF.

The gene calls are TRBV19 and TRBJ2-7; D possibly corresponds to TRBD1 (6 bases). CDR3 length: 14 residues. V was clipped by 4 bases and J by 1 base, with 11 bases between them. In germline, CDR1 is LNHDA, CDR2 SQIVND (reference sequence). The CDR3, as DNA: TGTGCCAGTAGTAGCAACAGGGAGTCCTACGAGCAGTACTTC. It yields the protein CASSSNRESYEQYF.

Written as DNA, the CDR3 is TGCGCCAGCGGGGGACTAGCGGACAACTCCTACGAGCAGTACTTC. It encodes CASGGLADNSYEQYF. The J gene is TRBJ2-7, the V gene TRBV5-1; 11 nucleotides line up with TRBD2. The CDR3 covers 15 residues. Germline assignment: CDR1 SGHRS and CDR2 YFSETQ. Losses at the gene ends were 7 bases for V and 0 bases for J; bases not matched to a gene: 6.

CDR3 coding DNA: TGTGCCAGCAGCCTGATGGGACAGGGGAACTATGGCTACACCTTC. This sequence encodes CASSLMGQGNYGYTF. The chain joins TRBV7-6 to TRBJ1-2, with 10 bases aligning to TRBD1. Germline values: CDR1 SGHVS, CDR2 FNYEAQ. The CDR3 sequence is 15 residues long. V was pared by 5 bases and J by 2 bases, with 5 bases of the junction left unmatched.

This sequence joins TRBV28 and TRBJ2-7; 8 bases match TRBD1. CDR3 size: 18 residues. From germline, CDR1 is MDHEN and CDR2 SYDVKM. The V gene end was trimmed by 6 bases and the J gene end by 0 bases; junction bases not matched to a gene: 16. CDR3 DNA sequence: TGTGCCAGCAGCATCACCTCCGGATTTGGGACAGGCTCCTACGAGCAGTACTTC. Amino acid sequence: CASSITSGFGTGSYEQYF. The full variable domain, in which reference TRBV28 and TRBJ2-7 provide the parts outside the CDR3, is DVKVTQSSRYLVKRTGEKVFLECVQDMDHENMFWYRQDPGLGLRLIYFSYDVKMKEKGDIPEGYSVSREKKERFSLILESASTNQTSMYLCASSITSGFGTGSYEQYFGPGTRLTVT.

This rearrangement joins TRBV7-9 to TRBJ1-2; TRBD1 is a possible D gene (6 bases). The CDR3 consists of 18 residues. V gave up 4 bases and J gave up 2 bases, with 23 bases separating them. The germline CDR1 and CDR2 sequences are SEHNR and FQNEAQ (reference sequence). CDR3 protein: CASSSLGTQKTGNYGYTF. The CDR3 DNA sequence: TGTGCCAGCAGCTCACTTGGGACCCAAAAGACAGGCAACTATGGCTACACCTTC. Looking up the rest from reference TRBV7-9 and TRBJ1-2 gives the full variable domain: DTGVSQNPRHKITKRGQNVTFRCDPISEHNRLYWYRQTLGQGPEFLTYFQNEAQLEKSRLLSDRFSAERPKGSFSTLEIQRTEQGDSAMYLCASSSLGTQKTGNYGYTFGSGTRLTVV.

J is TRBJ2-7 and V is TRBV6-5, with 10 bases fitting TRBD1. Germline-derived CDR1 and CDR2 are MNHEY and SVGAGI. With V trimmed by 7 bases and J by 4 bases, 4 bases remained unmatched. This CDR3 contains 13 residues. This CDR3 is CASTGQGTYEQYF. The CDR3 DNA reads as TGTGCCAGCACGGGACAGGGGACGTACGAGCAGTACTTC.

As DNA, the CDR3 is TGTGCCAGCACTCCTAGCCCTGACAGGGACGAGCAGTACTTC. Protein product: CASTPSPDRDEQYF. The chain joins TRBV6-1 to TRBJ2-7; 7 bases align to TRBD1. The CDR3 is 14 amino acids. V dropped 7 bases and J dropped 5; count of bases not matched to a gene: 11. Germline V CDR1 and CDR2: MNHNS, SASEGT.